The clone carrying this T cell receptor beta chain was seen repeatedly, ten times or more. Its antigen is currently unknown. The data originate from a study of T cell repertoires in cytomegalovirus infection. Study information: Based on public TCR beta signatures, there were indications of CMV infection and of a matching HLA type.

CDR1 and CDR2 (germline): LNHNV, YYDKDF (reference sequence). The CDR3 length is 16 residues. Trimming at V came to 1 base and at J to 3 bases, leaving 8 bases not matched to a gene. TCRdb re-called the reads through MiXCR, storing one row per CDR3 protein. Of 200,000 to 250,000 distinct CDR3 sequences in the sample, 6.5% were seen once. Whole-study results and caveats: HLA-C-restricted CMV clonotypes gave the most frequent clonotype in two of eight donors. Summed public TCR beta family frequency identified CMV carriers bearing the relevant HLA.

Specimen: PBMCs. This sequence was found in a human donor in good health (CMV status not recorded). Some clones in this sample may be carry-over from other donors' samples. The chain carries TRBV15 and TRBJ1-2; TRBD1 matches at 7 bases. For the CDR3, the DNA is TGTGCCACCAGCAGAGGATTTCGGGACAGCTACTATGGCTACACCTTC. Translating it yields CATSRGFRDSYYGYTF. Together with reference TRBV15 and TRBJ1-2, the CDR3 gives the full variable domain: DAMVIQNPRYQVTQFGKPVTLSCSQTLNHNVMYWYQQKSSQAPKLLFHYYDKDFNNEADTPDNFQSRRPNTSFCFLDIRSPGLGDTAMYLCATSRGFRDSYYGYTFGSGTRLTVV.